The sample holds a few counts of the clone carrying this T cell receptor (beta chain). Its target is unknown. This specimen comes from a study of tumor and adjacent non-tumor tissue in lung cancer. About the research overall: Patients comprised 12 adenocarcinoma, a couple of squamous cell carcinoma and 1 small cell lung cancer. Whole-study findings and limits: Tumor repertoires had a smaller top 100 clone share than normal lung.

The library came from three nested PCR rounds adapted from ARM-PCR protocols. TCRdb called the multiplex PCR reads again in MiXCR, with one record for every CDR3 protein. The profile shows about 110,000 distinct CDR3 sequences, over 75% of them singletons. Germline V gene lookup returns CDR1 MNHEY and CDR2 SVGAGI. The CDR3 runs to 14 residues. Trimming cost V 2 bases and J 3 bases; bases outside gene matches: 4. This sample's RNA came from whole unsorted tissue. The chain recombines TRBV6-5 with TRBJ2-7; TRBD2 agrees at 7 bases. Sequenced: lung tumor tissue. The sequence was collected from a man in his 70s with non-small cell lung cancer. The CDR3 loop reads CASSYVRGIYEQYF. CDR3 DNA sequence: TGTGCCAGCAGTTACGTGCGGGGGATCTACGAGCAGTACTTC.